These 31 T cell receptor beta chains were sequenced from one sample in a study of T cell clonotyping in hematopoietic cell transplantation. Clones were sequenced by immunoSEQ multiplex PCR, and TCRdb holds only the in-frame ones, with some missing. The data contain approximately 17,000 clones, 70% to 75% of them singletons. The sequencing input was peripheral blood mononuclear cells. These receptors were taken from a woman aged 60-75 years in good health. Some clones in this sample may be carry-over from other donors' samples.

The rearrangement uses TRBV29-1 and TRBJ2-5; D is uncertain. CDR3 size: 10 residues. Germline lookup yields CDR1 SQVTM and CDR2 ANQGSEA. The V gene lost 6 bases and the J gene lost 3 bases, with 5 bases spanning the gap. CDR3 residues: CSVREETQYF. The CDR3 DNA reads TGCAGCGTGCGAGAAGAGACCCAGTACTTC.

The V call is TRBV28, the J call TRBJ2-7, with D unclear. V lost 8 bases and J 4 bases, leaving 9 bases between the germline ends. The germline gives CDR1 MDHEN, CDR2 SYDVKM. The CDR3 runs 11 residues. The CDR3 nucleotides read TGTGCCAGCTCCACCTCTTACGAGCAGTACTTC. Encoded protein: CASSTSYEQYF. Full variable domain (missing parts from reference TRBV28 and TRBJ2-7): DVKVTQSSRYLVKRTGEKVFLECVQDMDHENMFWYRQDPGLGLRLIYFSYDVKMKEKGDIPEGYSVSREKKERFSLILESASTNQTSMYLCASSTSYEQYFGPGTRLTVT.

The chain has TRBV9 and TRBJ1-3; unclear D gene. Germline CDR1 SGDLS, CDR2 YYNGEE. This CDR3 region has 15 residues. V was clipped by 1 base and J by 2 bases, with 10 bases between them. The CDR3 loop is CASSVQQGTGNTIYF. CDR3 nucleotides: TGTGCCAGCAGCGTACAGCAAGGCACTGGAAACACCATATATTTT.

CDR3 sequence: CASSLPGRDEQFF. The CDR3 DNA follows: TGTGCCAGCAGTCTTCCCGGACGGGACGAGCAGTTCTTC. This chain joins TRBV28 and TRBJ2-1, with D perhaps given as TRBD1 or TRBD2 (5 bases each). The V end was cut by 5 bases, the J end by 10 bases, with 15 bases between. Germline loops: CDR1 MDHEN, CDR2 SYDVKM. The length of the CDR3 is 13 residues.

Only one count was recorded for this clone. The J gene is TRBJ1-4, the V gene TRBV6-5; a possible D gene is TRBD1 (5 bases). The CDR3 is made up of 12 amino acids. V was cut by 6 bases and J by 8 bases, with 10 bases left in between. Germline CDR1 MNHEY, CDR2 SVGAGI. DNA of the CDR3: TGTGCCAGCAGCATAGGGGAAGAAAAACTGTTTTTT. Its translation: CASSIGEEKLFF.

This chain connects TRBV30 to TRBJ1-5, with 8 bases fitting TRBD1. The CDR3 has 14 residues. V gave up 4 bases and J gave up 6 bases; unmatched junction bases: 8. Germline V gene lookup returns CDR1 GTSNPN and CDR2 SVGIG (reference sequence). CDR3 residues: CAWNTGGRTQPQHF. The DNA of the CDR3 is TGTGCCTGGAATACAGGGGGTAGGACTCAGCCCCAGCATTTT.

The chain uses TRBV19 and TRBJ1-5, with D tentatively TRBD1 (5 bases). The germline V and J ends were trimmed by 3 bases and 0 bases, with 15 bases remaining between them. Looked up from germline, CDR1 is LNHDA and CDR2 is SQIVND (reference sequence). The CDR3 runs to 17 residues. The CDR3 loop reads CASSMRLGDLSNQPQHF. The CDR3, as DNA: TGTGCCAGTAGTATGAGGTTAGGGGACCTTAGCAATCAGCCCCAGCATTTT.

The chain has TRBV11-3 and TRBJ2-7; D might be TRBD2 (5 bases). The germline V gene has CDR1 SGHNT and CDR2 YENEEA. The CDR3 consists of 17 residues. The V end lost 0 bases, the J end lost 0 bases, and 15 bases lay between the germline ends. The CDR3 region has the DNA TGTGCCAGCAGCTTAGATCCCACCAGCGGACTCTCCTACGAGCAGTACTTC. Translated: CASSLDPTSGLSYEQYF.

This chain joins TRBV29-1 and TRBJ1-6, with D hard to call. V was trimmed by 5 bases and J by 3 bases, leaving 8 bases between them. The CDR3 is made up of 13 amino acids. Germline loops: CDR1 SQVTM, CDR2 ANQGSEA. The CDR3 protein is CSVSRGYNSPLHF. The CDR3 coding sequence is TGCAGCGTTTCCCGGGGCTATAATTCACCCCTCCACTTT.

The chain has TRBV19 and TRBJ1-1, with D perhaps matching TRBD1 (6 bases). This CDR3 spans 15 amino acids. Germline V CDR1 and CDR2: LNHDA, SQIVND (reference sequence). V lost 3 bases to trimming and J lost 2 bases, with 13 bases between them. CDR3 bases: TGTGCCAGTAGTATCAATTCGGGACAAAACACTGAAGCTTTCTTT. Amino acids: CASSINSGQNTEAFF.

The J gene is TRBJ1-1, the V gene TRBV29-1, with 7 bases identical to TRBD1. Germline values: CDR1 SQVTM, CDR2 ANQGSEA. The CDR3 runs 15 residues. V trimming: 0 bases; J trimming: 4 bases; junction bases outside the gene matches: 8. The DNA of the CDR3 is TGCAGCGTTGAAGATCATCAGGGGGAGGTCACTGAAGCTTTCTTT. Protein product: CSVEDHQGEVTEAFF.

V is TRBV9 and J is TRBJ2-5; D may be TRBD1 (11 bases). The germline gives CDR1 SGDLS, CDR2 YYNGEE. The CDR3 has 21 amino acids. V was clipped by 3 bases and J by 9 bases, with 39 bases between them. CDR3 coding DNA: TGTGCCAGCAGCGACGGACAGGGGGCCAGCGAGCGGGAGGGCCCGGTGTGGGCCCAGTACTTC. It yields the protein CASSDGQGASEREGPVWAQYF.

This chain connects TRBV7-2 to TRBJ2-7; no reliable D call. Looked up from germline, CDR1 is SGHTA and CDR2 is FQGNSA. Trimming took off 3 bases at V and 0 bases at J, with 12 bases between the two ends. This CDR3 spans 15 amino acids. The CDR3 coding sequence is TGTGCCAGCAGCTTCGTTGGGCGTAGCTCCTACGAGCAGTACTTC. Translation: CASSFVGRSSYEQYF. The complete variable domain, with remaining parts taken from reference TRBV7-2 and TRBJ2-7, reads GAGVSQSPSNKVTEKGKDVELRCDPISGHTALYWYRQSLGQGLEFLIYFQGNSAPDKSGLPSDRFSAERTGGSVSTLTIQRTQQEDSAVYLCASSFVGRSSYEQYFGPGTRLTVT.

Here the CDR3 reads CASSPGLAGQNEQFF. The CDR3 region has the DNA TGTGCCAGCAGCCCCGGACTAGCGGGACAAAATGAGCAGTTCTTC. The gene calls are TRBV7-2 and TRBJ2-1, with 12 bases that match TRBD2. Germline loops: CDR1 SGHTA, CDR2 FQGNSA. The CDR3 spans 15 residues. The J segment lost 7 bases and the V segment lost 5 bases, leaving 6 bases of the junction unmatched.

The chain carries TRBV4-1 and TRBJ2-3, with D possibly matching TRBD2 (5 bases). V was trimmed by 4 bases and J by 6 bases, leaving 11 bases between them. The length of the CDR3 is 13 residues. Per germline, CDR1 MGHRA and CDR2 YSYEKL. CDR3 residues: CASSLSEVDTQYF. For the CDR3, the DNA is TGCGCCAGCAGCCTATCGGAGGTGGATACGCAGTATTTT.

V and J are TRBV28 and TRBJ1-6; D perhaps matches TRBD1 (5 bases). CDR1 is MDHEN, CDR2 SYDVKM, per germline. The CDR3 consists of 14 residues. V was cut by 3 bases and J by 8 bases, with 11 bases left in between. Written as DNA, the CDR3 is TGTGCCAGCAGTTTCGCGCAGGGTTATTCACCCCTCCACTTT. Its translation: CASSFAQGYSPLHF.

The V call is TRBV6-1, the J call TRBJ2-1; 12 bases line up with TRBD2. CDR1 is MNHNS and CDR2 is SASEGT in the germline V gene. The CDR3 length is 15 residues. The ends lost 7 bases at V and 5 bases at J; junction bases unmatched: 6. CDR3 bases: TGTGCCAGCAAAGACCTAGCGGGGGGGGACAATGAGCAGTTCTTC. Protein: CASKDLAGGDNEQFF.

The rearrangement joins TRBV5-8 to TRBJ2-5; 10 nucleotides agree with TRBD1. Germline V gene lookup returns CDR1 SGHTS and CDR2 YDEGEE. The CDR3 consists of 15 residues. With V trimmed by 4 bases and J by 5 bases, 8 bases remained unmatched. The CDR3 is CASSGGQGIVETQYF. The DNA for the CDR3 is TGTGCCAGCAGCGGGGGACAGGGGATCGTGGAGACCCAGTACTTC.

This clone has only one observation. The chain recombines TRBV28 with TRBJ2-3, with D possibly being TRBD2 (5 bases). The CDR3 extends over 15 amino acids. Trimming cost V 2 bases and J 7 bases, with 16 bases left between them. Germline V gene data show CDR1 as MDHEN and CDR2 as SYDVKM. CDR3 DNA: TGTGCCAGCAGTTTACTAAGGAGGAGTGGATATACGCAGTATTTT. Encoded protein: CASSLLRRSGYTQYF.

The rearrangement uses TRBV4-2 and TRBJ1-5; D unclear. This CDR3 region has 13 residues. Germline CDR1 LGHNA, CDR2 YNFKEQ. Trimming stripped 1 base from V and 5 bases from J, with 6 bases between. The CDR3 DNA follows: TGTGCCAGCAGCCAAGTGGGGTATCAGCCCCAGCATTTT. This sequence encodes CASSQVGYQPQHF.

This clone appeared once. This sequence joins TRBV25-1 and TRBJ1-2, with 7 bases that match TRBD1. The CDR3 is 17 residues long. The V gene end was trimmed by 1 base and the J gene end by 4 bases; junction bases not matched to a gene: 12. Germline CDR1 and CDR2: MGHDK and SYGVNS. The CDR3 is CASSESSRTGAFYGYTF. The CDR3, as DNA: TGTGCCAGCAGTGAATCCTCCCGGACAGGCGCTTTCTATGGCTACACCTTC.

The chain carries TRBV5-1 and TRBJ1-2, with D uncertain. This CDR3 has 14 amino acids. Trimming removed 4 bases at V and 1 base at J, with 11 bases between. Germline V lookup: CDR1 SGHRS, CDR2 YFSETQ. The CDR3 nucleotides read TGCGCCAGCAGCATGGACGCTAGTAACTATGGCTACACCTTC. Translation: CASSMDASNYGYTF.

The chain has TRBV4-3 and TRBJ1-2, with a tentative D call TRBD1 (5 bases). The V end lost 4 bases, the J end lost 0 bases, and 12 bases lay between the germline ends. CDR1 is LGHNA, CDR2 YSLEER, per germline. The CDR3 runs 15 residues. CDR3 protein: CASSLGTGANYGYTF. The CDR3 nucleotides read TGCGCCAGCAGCCTTGGGACCGGAGCTAACTATGGCTACACCTTC.

V is TRBV7-2 and J is TRBJ1-4; no reliable D call. CDR1 SGHTA and CDR2 FQGNSA come from the germline V gene. V lost 5 bases, J lost 1 base, and 5 bases lay in between. This CDR3 spans 13 amino acids. CDR3 in amino acids: CASSAITNEKLFF. DNA of the CDR3: TGTGCCAGCAGCGCAATAACTAATGAAAAACTGTTTTTT.

The chain is built from TRBV4-1 and TRBJ1-2; D is undetermined. The CDR3 loop spans 16 amino acids. Trimming stripped 1 base from V and 4 bases from J, with 16 bases between. Germline assignment: CDR1 MGHRA and CDR2 YSYEKL. The CDR3 nucleotides are TGCGCCAGCAGCCAAGGAGAGGCAGGTTCCATCTATGGCTACACCTTC. It is translated as CASSQGEAGSIYGYTF.

Only a few counts were recorded for this clone. The V gene is TRBV28, the J gene TRBJ2-1, with TRBD1 matching 10 bases. Trimming cost V 6 bases and J 3 bases; bases outside gene matches: 5. The CDR3 totals 15 residues. Germline V gene lookup returns CDR1 MDHEN and CDR2 SYDVKM. The CDR3 sequence is CASRTGGTNYNEQFF. For the CDR3, the DNA is TGTGCCAGCAGGACAGGGGGCACAAACTACAATGAGCAGTTCTTC.

V gene TRBV29-1 combines with J gene TRBJ2-5; 9 bases line up with TRBD2. The germline V gene encodes CDR1 SQVTM and CDR2 ANQGSEA. V dropped 0 bases and J dropped 4; count of bases not matched to a gene: 9. The CDR3 extends over 16 amino acids. The CDR3 loop reads CSVEDLYSGSRETQYF. DNA for the CDR3: TGCAGCGTTGAAGATCTTTATAGCGGGAGCCGAGAGACCCAGTACTTC.

The rearrangement uses TRBV13 and TRBJ1-1; possibly TRBD1 for D (6 bases). CDR1 PRHDT and CDR2 FYEKMQ come from the germline V gene (reference sequence). CDR3 length equals 16 residues. V lost 5 bases to trimming and J lost 5 bases, with 21 bases between them. The CDR3 here is CASSPKGGRQRTEAFF. The CDR3 region has the DNA TGTGCCAGCAGCCCTAAAGGGGGGCGGCAGCGGACTGAAGCTTTCTTT.

The chain recombines TRBV25-1 with TRBJ1-4, with no clear D. CDR3 length equals 14 residues. Trimming removed 0 bases from V and 8 bases from J, with 10 bases in between. Looked up from germline, CDR1 is MGHDK and CDR2 is SYGVNS. CDR3 loop: CASSEYRGWEKLFF. The CDR3 nucleotides read TGTGCCAGCAGTGAATATCGGGGTTGGGAAAAACTGTTTTTT.

The V gene is TRBV14, the J gene TRBJ1-1; the D is unclear. V was cut by 4 bases and J by 7 bases, with 13 bases left in between. CDR3 length equals 13 residues. Germline V CDR1 and CDR2: SGHDN, FVKESK. The CDR3 DNA sequence: TGTGCCAGCAGCCCCGAGGGAAGCAGTGAAGCTTTCTTT. This gives the protein CASSPEGSSEAFF. The whole variable domain, remainder taken from reference TRBV14 and TRBJ1-1, is EAGVTQFPSHSVIEKGQTVTLRCDPISGHDNLYWYRRVMGKEIKFLLHFVKESKQDESGMPNNRFLAERTGGTYSTLKVQPAELEDSGVYFCASSPEGSSEAFFGQGTRLTVV.

This clone was detected only a few times. V usage is TRBV14 and J usage is TRBJ2-3; D call uncertain. Germline V gene data show CDR1 as SGHDN and CDR2 as FVKESK. With 4 bases removed from V and 4 bases from J, the gap between germline ends came to 9 bases. This CDR3 contains 13 residues. CDR3 sequence (DNA): TGTGCCAGCAGCCGGATCGGAGCAGATACGCAGTATTTT. This codes for CASSRIGADTQYF.